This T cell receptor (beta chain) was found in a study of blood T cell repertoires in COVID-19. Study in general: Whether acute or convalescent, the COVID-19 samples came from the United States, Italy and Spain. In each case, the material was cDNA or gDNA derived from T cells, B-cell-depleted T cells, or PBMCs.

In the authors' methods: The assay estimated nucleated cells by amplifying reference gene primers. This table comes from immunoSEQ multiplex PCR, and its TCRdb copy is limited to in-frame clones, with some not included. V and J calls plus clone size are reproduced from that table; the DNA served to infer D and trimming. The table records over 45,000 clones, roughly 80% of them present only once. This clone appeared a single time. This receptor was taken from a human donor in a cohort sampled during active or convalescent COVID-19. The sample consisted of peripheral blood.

In nucleotides, the CDR3 is TGTGCCAGCAGCTTAGGTGCAGGCAACCTCTATGGCTACACCTTC. This gives the protein CASSLGAGNLYGYTF. The rearrangement joins TRBV7-2 to TRBJ1-2; no definite D call. Germline V gene data show CDR1 as SGHTA and CDR2 as FQGNSA. The V end was cut by 1 base, the J end by 4 bases, with 13 bases between. This CDR3 contains 15 residues.